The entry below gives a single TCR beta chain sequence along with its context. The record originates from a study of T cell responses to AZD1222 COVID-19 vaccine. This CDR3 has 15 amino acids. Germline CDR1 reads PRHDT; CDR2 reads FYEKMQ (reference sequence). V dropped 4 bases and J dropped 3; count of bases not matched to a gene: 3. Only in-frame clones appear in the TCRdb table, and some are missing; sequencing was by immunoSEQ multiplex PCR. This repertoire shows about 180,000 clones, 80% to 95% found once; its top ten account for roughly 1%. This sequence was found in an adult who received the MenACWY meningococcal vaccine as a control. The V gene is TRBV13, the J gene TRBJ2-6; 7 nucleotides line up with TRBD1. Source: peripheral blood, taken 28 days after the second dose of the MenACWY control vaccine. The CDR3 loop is CASSSRTGGANVLTF. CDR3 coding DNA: TGTGCCAGCAGCTCACGGACAGGTGGGGCCAACGTCCTGACTTTC.